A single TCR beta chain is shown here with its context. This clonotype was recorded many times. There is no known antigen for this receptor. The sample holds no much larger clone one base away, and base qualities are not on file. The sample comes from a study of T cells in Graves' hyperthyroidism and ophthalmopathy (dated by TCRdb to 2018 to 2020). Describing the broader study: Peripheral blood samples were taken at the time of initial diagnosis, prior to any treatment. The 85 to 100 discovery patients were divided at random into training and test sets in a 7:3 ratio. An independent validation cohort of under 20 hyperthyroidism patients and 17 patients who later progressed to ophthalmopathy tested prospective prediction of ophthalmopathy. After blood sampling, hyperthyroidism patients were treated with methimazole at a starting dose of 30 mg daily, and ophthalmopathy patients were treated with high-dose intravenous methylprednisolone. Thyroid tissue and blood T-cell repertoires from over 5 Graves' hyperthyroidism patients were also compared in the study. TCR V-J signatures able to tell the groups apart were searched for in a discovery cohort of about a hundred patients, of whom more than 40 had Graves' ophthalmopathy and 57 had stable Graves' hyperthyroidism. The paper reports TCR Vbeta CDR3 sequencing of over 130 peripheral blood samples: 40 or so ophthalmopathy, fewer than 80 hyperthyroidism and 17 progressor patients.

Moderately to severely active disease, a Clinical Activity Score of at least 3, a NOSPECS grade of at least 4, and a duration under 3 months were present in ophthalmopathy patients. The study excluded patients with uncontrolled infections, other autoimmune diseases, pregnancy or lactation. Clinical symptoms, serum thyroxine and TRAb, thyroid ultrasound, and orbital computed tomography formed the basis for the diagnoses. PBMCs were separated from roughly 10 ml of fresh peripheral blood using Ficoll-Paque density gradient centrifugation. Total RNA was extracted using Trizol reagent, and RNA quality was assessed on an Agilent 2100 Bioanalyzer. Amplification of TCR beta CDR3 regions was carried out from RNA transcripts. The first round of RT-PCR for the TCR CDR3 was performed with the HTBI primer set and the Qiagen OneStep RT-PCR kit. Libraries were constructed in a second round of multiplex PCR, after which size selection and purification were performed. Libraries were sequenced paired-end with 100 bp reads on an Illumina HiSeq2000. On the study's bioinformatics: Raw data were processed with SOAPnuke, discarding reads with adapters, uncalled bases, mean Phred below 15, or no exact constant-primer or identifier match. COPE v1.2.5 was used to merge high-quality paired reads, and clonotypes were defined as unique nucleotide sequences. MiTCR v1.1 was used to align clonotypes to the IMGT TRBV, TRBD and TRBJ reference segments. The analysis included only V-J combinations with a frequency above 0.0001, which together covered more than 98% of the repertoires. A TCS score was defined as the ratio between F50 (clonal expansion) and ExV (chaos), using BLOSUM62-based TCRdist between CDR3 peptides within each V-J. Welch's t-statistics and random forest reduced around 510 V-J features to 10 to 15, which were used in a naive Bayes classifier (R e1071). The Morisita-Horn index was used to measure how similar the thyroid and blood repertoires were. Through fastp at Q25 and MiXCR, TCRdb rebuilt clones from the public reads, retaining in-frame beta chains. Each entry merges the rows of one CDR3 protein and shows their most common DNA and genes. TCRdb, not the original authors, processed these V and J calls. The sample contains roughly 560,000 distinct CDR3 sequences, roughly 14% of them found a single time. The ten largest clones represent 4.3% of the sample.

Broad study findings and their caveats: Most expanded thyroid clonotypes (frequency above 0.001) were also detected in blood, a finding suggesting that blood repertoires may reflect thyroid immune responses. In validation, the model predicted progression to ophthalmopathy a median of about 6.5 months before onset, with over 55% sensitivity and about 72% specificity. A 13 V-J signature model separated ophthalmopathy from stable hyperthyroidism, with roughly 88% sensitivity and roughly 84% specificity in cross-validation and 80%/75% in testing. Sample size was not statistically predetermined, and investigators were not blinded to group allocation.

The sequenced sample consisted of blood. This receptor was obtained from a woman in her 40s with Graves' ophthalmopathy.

Read as DNA, the sequence is TGTGCCAGCAGTCCGGATTATAATTCACCCCTCCACTTT. The translation is CASSPDYNSPLHF. The rearrangement combines TRBV6-1 with TRBJ1-6; confidence is insufficient to name the D gene. The cysteine opens and the phenylalanine closes a CDR3 of 13 amino acids. The DNA shown is the 39-base CDR3, in frame from base 1. The CDR1 and CDR2 encoded by the germline V gene are MNHNS and SASEGT. The trim is 5 bases for V and 4 bases for J, with a gap of 6 bases between the germline ends.